The 26 T cell receptor beta chains presented below share a single source sample, sequenced in a study of blood T cells in healthy people across ages. It was with a sample-barcoded 5' primer and a J-beta primer mix that a second PCR of roughly 7 to 11 cycles was run. From the 5' RACE reads, TCRdb called clonotypes with MiXCR, one entry per CDR3 protein. This sample has under 1,100,000 distinct CDR3 sequences, with approximately 26% found just once. These data were also filed under a second study, of T cells of mothers and their children.

Specimen: blood. The origin of the receptors is a girl aged 2 to 9 in good health.

The rearrangement links TRBV20-1 to TRBJ1-5, with D maybe TRBD1 (6 bases). Per germline, CDR1 DFQATT and CDR2 SNEGSKA (reference sequence). This CDR3 comprises 13 residues. Trimming took 6 bases from V and 4 from J, leaving 13 bases between them. The CDR3 sequence is CSANTGINQPQHF. In DNA, the CDR3 is TGCAGTGCCAACACAGGGATAAATCAGCCCCAGCATTTT.

The chain is built from TRBV28 and TRBJ1-2; D gene unclear. The germline V gene encodes CDR1 MDHEN and CDR2 SYDVKM. The CDR3 is made up of 13 amino acids. Trimming shortened V by 4 bases and J by 2 bases, and 8 bases separated the two germline ends. CDR3 sequence reads: CASSSVSNYGYTF. CDR3 in DNA: TGTGCCAGCAGTTCGGTATCCAACTATGGCTACACCTTC.

The chain joins TRBV7-9 to TRBJ2-5; D is perhaps TRBD1 or TRBD2 (6 bases each). Germline V gives CDR1 SEHNR, CDR2 FQNEAQ (reference sequence). V lost 5 bases to trimming and J lost 5 bases, with 18 bases between them. The CDR3 spans 15 residues. Written as DNA, the CDR3 is TGTGCCAGCAGCGACGGGGCGGGACATAGGGAGACCCAGTACTTC. It encodes CASSDGAGHRETQYF.

The V call is TRBV4-1, the J call TRBJ1-4; D is ambiguous. V shed 6 bases and J shed 5 bases, with 19 bases lying between them. There are 16 residues in the CDR3. Germline V gene lookup returns CDR1 MGHRA and CDR2 YSYEKL. The CDR3 DNA is TGCGCCAGCAGTCAAAGGGATGTCCAATCAAATGAAAAACTGTTTTTT. Protein: CASSQRDVQSNEKLFF.

The rearrangement links TRBV7-2 to TRBJ2-1, with D uncertain. Germline CDR1 SGHTA, CDR2 FQGNSA. Trimming removed 1 base at V and 13 bases at J, with 8 bases between. The CDR3 is 11 residues long. CDR3 DNA sequence: TGTGCCAGCAGCTTAGAAGCTTATCAGTTCTTC. Protein product: CASSLEAYQFF.

The genes are TRBV29-1 and TRBJ2-7; TRBD1 matches 11 bases. The CDR3 spans 14 residues. Germline lookup yields CDR1 SQVTM and CDR2 ANQGSEA. The V gene end was trimmed by 3 bases and the J gene end by 5 bases; junction bases not matched to a gene: 6. In nucleotides, the CDR3 is TGCAGCGTTGAGGACAGGGGGCGGATGAACGAGCAGTACTTC. Translation gives CSVEDRGRMNEQYF.

Concerning this clonotype: At one boundary the junction diverges from the germline segment, which might be a read error. This chain joins TRBV5-1 and TRBJ2-5, with 7 bases lining up with TRBD1. Gene TRBJ2-7 matches the end of the DNA better, so the J call may be wrong. The CDR3 spans 14 residues. In germline, CDR1 is SGHRS, CDR2 YFSETQ. In nucleotides, the CDR3 is TGCGCCAACAGCACGGGACAGAGCTCCTACGAGCAGTACTTC. This encodes CANSTGQSSYEQYF.

The chain is built from TRBV6-1 and TRBJ2-5; D gene ambiguous. Trimming took off 8 bases at V and 3 bases at J, with 13 bases between the two ends. The CDR3 runs to 13 residues. In germline, CDR1 is MNHNS, CDR2 SASEGT. The CDR3 bases are TGTGCCAGCCAGCATTGGGAAAAAGAGACCCAGTACTTC. Its protein is CASQHWEKETQYF.

The chain is built from TRBV5-6 and TRBJ1-1; maybe TRBD1 (5 bases). Germline V CDR1 and CDR2: SGHDT, YYEEEE. This CDR3 contains 18 residues. Deletions cut 4 bases from V and 0 bases from J, with 22 bases between. CDR3 sequence (DNA): TGTGCCAGCAGCCTTCAAAGACAGTCCTTTCAATTGAACACTGAAGCTTTCTTT. Amino acid sequence: CASSLQRQSFQLNTEAFF.

The chain carries TRBV11-2 and TRBJ2-5; a weak D match, TRBD2 (5 bases). V was shortened by 0 bases and J by 5 bases, with 16 bases between the two germline ends. Germline loops: CDR1 SGHAT, CDR2 FQNNGV. The CDR3 runs to 16 residues. The CDR3 bases are TGTGCCAGCAGCTTAGATCTAGGGCAGCCGGGGGAGACCCAGTACTTC. The encoded protein is CASSLDLGQPGETQYF.

In its sample, this clonotype was seen a few times. At one end the junction does not follow the germline gene, possibly because of a read error. J is TRBJ2-5 and V is TRBV3-1; D unclear. Looked up from germline, CDR1 is LGHDT and CDR2 is YNNKEL (reference sequence). CDR3 size: 13 residues. CDR3 amino acids: CASSQGRQETQHF. The CDR3, as DNA: TGTGCCAGCAGCCAGGGTCGGCAAGAGACCCAGCACTTC.

The CDR3 coding sequence is TGTGCCATCAGTGGGGGTCCCACTGAAGCTTTCTTT. It codes for CAISGGPTEAFF. This chain links TRBV10-3 with TRBJ1-1; D gene uncertain. The CDR3 totals 12 residues. CDR1 ENHRY and CDR2 SYGVKD come from the germline V gene. Between the trimmed V and J ends, which lost 4 bases and 4 bases, there was a span of 7 bases.

This clonotype was detected only a few times. This chain's CDR3 is CASSLEGLAGAGSYNEQFF. CDR3 bases: TGCGCCAGCAGCTTGGAAGGACTAGCGGGAGCAGGCTCCTACAATGAGCAGTTCTTC. The chain recombines TRBV5-1 with TRBJ2-1, with TRBD2 matching 13 bases. CDR3 length: 19 residues. J lost 0 bases, V lost 0 bases, and 6 bases had no gene match. Germline V gives CDR1 SGHRS, CDR2 YFSETQ.

V and J are TRBV6-2 or TRBV6-3 and TRBJ2-7; the match to TRBD1 covers 8 bases. The V segment lost 8 bases and the J segment 6 bases; nucleotides outside the gene matches: 3. CDR1 and CDR2 from the germline V gene are MNHEY and SVGEGT. The CDR3 has 11 residues. The CDR3 here is CASETGVEQYF. The CDR3 DNA sequence: TGTGCCAGCGAGACAGGGGTCGAGCAGTACTTC.

V and J are TRBV28 and TRBJ2-1; 8 nucleotides match TRBD2. V was pared by 10 bases and J by 5 bases, with 10 bases of the junction left unmatched. The germline CDR1 and CDR2 sequences are MDHEN and SYDVKM. The CDR3 consists of 14 residues. DNA of the CDR3: TGTGCCACCACCAGCGGGAGTAGGAACAATGAGCAGTTCTTC. It is translated as CATTSGSRNNEQFF.

This chain uses TRBV5-1 with TRBJ1-4; D is possibly TRBD1 (6 bases). V lost 4 bases to trimming and J lost 0 bases, with 10 bases between them. This CDR3 has 15 amino acids. Germline V lookup: CDR1 SGHRS, CDR2 YFSETQ. The CDR3 loop is CASSPRTATNEKLFF. CDR3 sequence (DNA): TGCGCCAGCAGCCCCCGGACAGCAACTAATGAAAAACTGTTTTTT.

The CDR3 DNA reads TGTGCCAGCAGTTTGGTGGCATCGGCCACCGGGGAGCTGTTTTTT. This codes for CASSLVASATGELFF. The rearrangement uses TRBV27 and TRBJ2-2; D is ambiguous. Germline V gene lookup returns CDR1 MNHEY and CDR2 SMNVEV (reference sequence). The CDR3 length is 15 residues. Trimming left V 3 bases short and J 4 bases short, with 12 bases between.

The chain uses TRBV20-1 and TRBJ1-1; tentatively, D is TRBD1 (6 bases). The CDR3 covers 13 residues. CDR1 is DFQATT and CDR2 is SNEGSKA in the germline V gene (reference sequence). V shed 4 bases and J shed 5 bases, with 14 bases lying between them. The CDR3 coding sequence is TGCAGTGCTAAGAGGGGGTTGGGAACTGAAGCTTTCTTT. It yields the protein CSAKRGLGTEAFF.

The chain employs TRBV5-4 and TRBJ2-1, with a possible D match to TRBD2 (6 bases). Germline CDR1 reads SGHNT; CDR2 reads YYREEE (reference sequence). The germline V and J ends were trimmed by 0 bases and 8 bases, with 12 bases remaining between them. The CDR3 has 14 residues. The CDR3 protein is CASSLVGGMHEQFF. The CDR3 DNA is TGTGCCAGCAGCTTGGTTGGCGGGATGCATGAGCAGTTCTTC.

The J gene is TRBJ2-5, the V gene TRBV5-1; D is perhaps TRBD1 or TRBD2 (6 bases each). The DNA end lines up better with TRBJ2-1; the J call may be wrong. Germline lookup yields CDR1 SGHRS and CDR2 YFSETQ. The CDR3 sequence is 15 residues long. The CDR3 spells CASSLEGGFGNEQFF. DNA of the CDR3: TGCGCCAGCAGCTTGGAGGGGGGTTTCGGCAATGAGCAGTTCTTC.

In its sample, this clonotype was seen a few times. This chain connects TRBV6-5 to TRBJ1-4; a possible D gene is TRBD1 (5 bases). The CDR3 has 12 amino acids. The germline V gene encodes CDR1 MNHEY and CDR2 SVGAGI. The ends were cut back, 4 bases at V and 8 bases at J, with 8 bases in the middle. CDR3 DNA sequence: TGTGCCAGCAGTTTCCGGGGGGAAAAACTGTTTTTT. Translated: CASSFRGEKLFF.

This clonotype was counted only a few times. The chain links TRBV27 to TRBJ1-1; weak D call: TRBD1 (6 bases). Germline loops: CDR1 MNHEY, CDR2 SMNVEV (reference sequence). V was pared by 6 bases and J by 7 bases, with 18 bases between. CDR3 length: 14 amino acids. CDR3 sequence reads: CASSHGGPGGEAFF. DNA for the CDR3: TGTGCCAGCAGCCACGGGGGCCCCGGGGGTGAAGCTTTCTTT.

CDR3 sequence: CATSRQYQETQYF. CDR3 sequence (DNA): TGTGCCACCAGCAGACAGTACCAAGAGACCCAGTACTTC. V gene TRBV15 combines with J gene TRBJ2-5; D unclear. CDR1 and CDR2 (germline): LNHNV, YYDKDF (reference sequence). This CDR3 comprises 13 residues. V dropped 2 bases and J dropped 0 bases, with 4 bases sitting between them. Full variable domain (outside the CDR3, taken from reference TRBV15 and TRBJ2-5): DAMVIQNPRYQVTQFGKPVTLSCSQTLNHNVMYWYQQKSSQAPKLLFHYYDKDFNNEADTPDNFQSRRPNTSFCFLDIRSPGLGDTAMYLCATSRQYQETQYFGPGTRLLVL.

The genes are TRBV7-2 and TRBJ2-6, with D unresolved. Germline lookup yields CDR1 SGHTA and CDR2 FQGNSA. Trimming took 1 base from V and 6 from J, leaving 10 bases between them. The CDR3 sequence is 15 residues long. CDR3 amino acids: CASSLGVGTANVLTF. Here the CDR3 DNA reads TGTGCCAGCAGCTTAGGGGTTGGAACGGCCAACGTCCTGACTTTC.

The chain uses TRBV4-2 and TRBJ2-1; TRBD2 is a possible D gene (6 bases). Germline assignment: CDR1 LGHNA and CDR2 YNFKEQ. The germline V and J ends were trimmed by 4 bases and 7 bases, with 17 bases remaining between them. This CDR3 has 15 amino acids. Here the CDR3 DNA reads TGTGCCAGCAGCCCGCGGGACGCGACGACGAATGAGCAGTTCTTC. It is translated as CASSPRDATTNEQFF.

The rearrangement uses TRBV5-1 and TRBJ2-7, with D hard to call. V lost 7 bases to trimming and J lost 2 bases, with 16 bases between them. Germline V gene sequence: CDR1 SGHRS, CDR2 YFSETQ. This CDR3 has 14 residues. CDR3 residues: CASWETANPYEQYF. The CDR3 nucleotides are TGCGCCAGCTGGGAAACCGCCAATCCCTACGAGCAGTACTTC.